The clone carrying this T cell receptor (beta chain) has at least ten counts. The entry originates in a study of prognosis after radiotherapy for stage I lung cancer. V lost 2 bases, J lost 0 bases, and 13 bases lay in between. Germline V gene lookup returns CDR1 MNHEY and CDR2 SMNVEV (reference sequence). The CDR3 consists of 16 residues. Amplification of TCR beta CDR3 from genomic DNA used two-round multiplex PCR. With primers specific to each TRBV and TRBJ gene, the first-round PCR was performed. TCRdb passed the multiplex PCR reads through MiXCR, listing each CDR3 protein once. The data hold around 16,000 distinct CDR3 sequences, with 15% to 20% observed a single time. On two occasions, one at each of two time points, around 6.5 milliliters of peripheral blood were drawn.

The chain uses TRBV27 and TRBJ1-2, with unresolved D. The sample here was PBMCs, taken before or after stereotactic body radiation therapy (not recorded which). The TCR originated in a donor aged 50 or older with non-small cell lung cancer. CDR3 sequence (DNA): TGTGCCAGCAGTTTAGGGTTTTCGTTGTCTAACTATGGCTACACCTTC. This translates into CASSLGFSLSNYGYTF.